The table lists the clone carrying this T cell receptor (beta chain) with many counts. What it binds is not known. The data were obtained in a study of cytomegalovirus exposure and HLA in healthy donors. Study-wide results and limits: Among the most significant clusters, several appeared linked to common viral pathogens in a later analysis. The study had only CMV serostatus as immune exposure information.

Germline V lookup: CDR1 SQVTM, CDR2 ANQGSEA. V dropped 3 bases and J dropped 4; count of bases not matched to a gene: 10. The CDR3 spans 15 residues. The study ran its PCR with 60 Vbeta and 13 Jbeta primers. Clones were read by immunoSEQ multiplex PCR, and TCRdb kept only the in-frame ones, dropping some. Of about 120,000 clones detected, about 74% appear once; the ten largest clones hold around 5%. The gene calls are TRBV29-1 and TRBJ1-2; 8 bases map to TRBD1. This TCR derives from a man younger than 45 in good health and CMV-seropositive. What was sequenced was PBMCs. CDR3 region: CSVEIPGQATYGYTF. The CDR3 region has the DNA TGCAGCGTTGAGATCCCGGGACAGGCGACCTATGGCTACACCTTC. Full variable domain (missing parts from reference TRBV29-1 and TRBJ1-2): SAVISQKPSRDICQRGTSLTIQCQVDSQVTMMFWYRQQPGQSLTLIATANQGSEATYESGFVIDKFPISRPNLTFSTLTVSNMSPEDSSIYLCSVEIPGQATYGYTFGSGTRLTVV.